The 8 T cell receptor beta chains reported below all come from one sample, sequenced in a study of control samples from healthy donors and cancer patients (dated by TCRdb to the early 2020s). The library was generated by the immunoSEQ multiplex PCR assay. As stored in TCRdb, this immuneACCESS dataset retains in-frame rearrangements with V and J assigned. A fraction of the clones does not appear; measured against another copy, unresolved V genes explain less than half of the discrepancy, and the remainder lacks a known reason. The sample table lists tens of thousands of clones, 86% of them with a count of one. The biggest ten clones account for about 1.3% of the sample. Sequenced material: blood. All receptors come from a woman aged 45-65 years in good health.

Only a few counts were recorded for this clone. The rearrangement links TRBV11-2 to TRBJ2-1; 11 nucleotides align to TRBD2. Germline V gene sequence: CDR1 SGHAT, CDR2 FQNNGV. This CDR3 has 16 amino acids. V was clipped by 4 bases and J by 8 bases; unmatched bases: 10. The CDR3 protein is CASSSNGASGRYEQFF. The CDR3 DNA is TGTGCCAGCAGCTCCAATGGGGCTAGCGGGAGGTATGAGCAGTTCTTC.

The V gene is TRBV19, the J gene TRBJ2-5; maybe TRBD2 (6 bases). V was trimmed by 6 bases and J by 5 bases, leaving 16 bases between them. Germline values: CDR1 LNHDA, CDR2 SQIVND (reference sequence). CDR3 length: 14 amino acids. The CDR3 coding sequence is TGTGCCAGTAGCGCGGGCGGGGAGGCTGAGACCCAGTACTTC. It yields the protein CASSAGGEAETQYF.

V gene TRBV19 combines with J gene TRBJ1-4; no reliable D call. This CDR3 has 15 residues. CDR1 and CDR2 (germline): LNHDA, SQIVND (reference sequence). With 3 bases removed from V and 8 bases from J, the gap between germline ends came to 16 bases. Here the CDR3 reads CASSIPAGIREKLFF. CDR3 DNA sequence: TGTGCCAGTAGTATTCCGGCGGGGATTCGGGAAAAACTGTTTTTT. The full variable domain, completed using reference TRBV19 and TRBJ1-4, is DGGITQSPKYLFRKEGQNVTLSCEQNLNHDAMYWYRQDPGQGLRLIYYSQIVNDFQKGDIAEGYSVSREKKESFPLTVTSAQKNPTAFYLCASSIPAGIREKLFFGSGTQLSVL.

Here the CDR3 DNA reads TGCGCCAGCAGCCACCAGGTACCAAGCACTGAAGCTTTCTTT. Protein: CASSHQVPSTEAFF. The chain combines TRBV4-3 with TRBJ1-1, with D unclear. Trimming shortened V by 3 bases and J by 4 bases, and 12 bases separated the two germline ends. CDR1 and CDR2 from the germline V gene are LGHNA and YSLEER. The CDR3 contains 14 residues.

The chain has TRBV2 and TRBJ2-5; D ambiguous. V dropped 2 bases and J dropped 5 bases, with 15 bases sitting between them. Germline CDR1 reads SNHLY; CDR2 reads FYNNEI. This CDR3 region has 15 residues. Here the CDR3 reads CASSENLAYRETQYF. CDR3 in DNA: TGTGCCAGCAGTGAAAACCTTGCCTATAGGGAGACCCAGTACTTC.

The V gene is TRBV5-4, the J gene TRBJ2-7; D is unresolved. V was cut by 5 bases and J by 5 bases, with 14 bases left in between. Germline CDR1 is SGHNT and CDR2 is YYREEE (reference sequence). CDR3 size: 13 residues. DNA for the CDR3: TGTGCCAGCAGTCAAGACGAAAGGAACGAGCAGTACTTC. The encoded protein is CASSQDERNEQYF. The variable domain in full, with the rest retrieved from reference TRBV5-4 and TRBJ2-7, is ETGVTQSPTHLIKTRGQQVTLRCSSQSGHNTVSWYQQALGQGPQFIFQYYREEENGRGNFPPRFSGLQFPNYSSELNVNALELDDSALYLCASSQDERNEQYFGPGTRLTVT.

This clone is a singleton in its sample. The chain couples TRBV4-1 to TRBJ1-2; maybe TRBD1 (5 bases). Germline loops: CDR1 MGHRA, CDR2 YSYEKL. The CDR3 has 16 residues. Trimming pared 1 base from V and 4 bases from J, leaving 16 bases between. The CDR3 loop reads CASSQVGTGWSYGYTF. The CDR3 DNA sequence: TGCGCCAGCAGCCAAGTCGGAACAGGATGGAGCTATGGCTACACCTTC.

This rearrangement joins TRBV27 to TRBJ1-1; D might be TRBD1 (6 bases). This CDR3 comprises 15 residues. Germline assignment: CDR1 MNHEY and CDR2 SMNVEV (reference sequence). Deletions cut 5 bases from V and 6 bases from J, with 19 bases between. CDR3 sequence reads: CASSRAGIGQPEAFF. In DNA form, the CDR3 reads TGTGCCAGCAGTCGCGCGGGAATCGGACAGCCTGAAGCTTTCTTT.